The rows below give T cell receptor beta chains drawn from one sample of a study of cytomegalovirus exposure and HLA in healthy donors. TCRdb's copy holds only in-frame clones and misses some; the assay was immunoSEQ multiplex PCR. The table includes about 160,000 clones, 95% to 96% detected once. The specimen sequenced was PBMCs. These receptors originate from a young woman in good health and CMV-seronegative. CDR3s include the opening cysteine and the closing phenylalanine or tryptophan. D genes are given only for firm matches. Clone size is given for some rows only: seen once, a few or many times, or a class if the clone is expanded.

j_call,v_call,d_call,clone_size,cdr3_nt,cdr3_aa
TRBJ2-7,TRBV6-6,NA,NA,TGTGCCAGCAGTTACTCGATGGGTACACTAGACGAGCAGTACTTC,CASSYSMGTLDEQYF
TRBJ2-7,TRBV6-6,TRBD1,NA,TGTGCCAGCAAAAAACCCGGGACAGCGGCCTACGAGCAGTACTTC,CASKKPGTAAYEQYF
TRBJ2-7,TRBV7-2,TRBD2,NA,TGTGCCAGCAGCTTAAACTGGCGGGGGGGCGGTTACGAGCAGTACTTC,CASSLNWRGGGYEQYF
TRBJ2-7,TRBV19,TRBD2,NA,TGTGCCAGTAGTCCTACCCGCGGACGACTAGCGGGGGGGCATACGGCCTTCTACGAGCAGTACTTC,CASSPTRGRLAGGHTAFYEQYF
TRBJ1-2,TRBV19,NA,NA,TGTGCCAGTAGTATGGGGCCGATCTATGGCTACACCTTC,CASSMGPIYGYTF
TRBJ2-1,TRBV4-1,NA,NA,TGCGCCAGCAGCCAAGATTCGGCCCTTGGTCGGGGGCAGTTCTTC,CASSQDSALGRGQFF
TRBJ2-7,TRBV5-1,TRBD2,NA,TGCGCCAGCATCGCTAGCGGGGGGGAGCAGTACTTC,CASIASGGEQYF
TRBJ1-5,TRBV6-5,TRBD1,once,TGTGCCAGCCGGCAACAGGGGTACAATCAGCCCCAGCATTTT,CASRQQGYNQPQHF
TRBJ2-2,TRBV6-5,TRBD1,NA,TGTGCCAGCAGGGGACAGGGGACCGGGGAGCTGTTTTTT,CASRGQGTGELFF
TRBJ1-5,TRBV18,NA,NA,TGTGCCAGAGGCCAGGGGCTGGGTCAGCCCCAGCATTTT,CARGQGLGQPQHF
TRBJ1-5,TRBV18,NA,NA,TGTGCCAGCTCATCTGGGGCAGGGGACCAGCCCCAGCATTTT,CASSSGAGDQPQHF
TRBJ2-7,TRBV18,TRBD1,NA,TGTGCCAGCTCCCAACGGACAGGACCGTCTTCCTACGAGCAGTACTTC,CASSQRTGPSSYEQYF
TRBJ2-1,TRBV30,TRBD2,NA,TGTGCCTGGAGTAGAAGGCGAGGCGGGGGGGGCAGGGATGAGCAGTTCTTC,CAWSRRRGGGGRDEQFF
TRBJ1-5,TRBV6-5,NA,NA,TGTGCCAGCAGTTACTCGGGGCATCAGCCCCAGCATTTT,CASSYSGHQPQHF
TRBJ2-3,TRBV9,NA,NA,TGTGCCAGCAGTGGGACTTGGCGACCAGATACGCAGTATTTT,CASSGTWRPDTQYF
TRBJ1-2,TRBV14,TRBD1,once,TGTGCCAGCAGCCCGACAGGGGGCCGAACCTATGGCTACACCTTC,CASSPTGGRTYGYTF
TRBJ2-2,TRBV18,TRBD1,NA,TGTGCCAGCTCACCAATAGGACAGGCGAACACCGGGGAGCTGTTTTTT,CASSPIGQANTGELFF
TRBJ1-2,TRBV7-2,TRBD1,NA,TGTGCCAGCAGCCGAGACAGGGGTAGCTATGGCTACACCTTC,CASSRDRGSYGYTF
TRBJ2-1,TRBV7-2,NA,NA,TGTGCCAGCAGCTCCGGCTCCTACAATGAGCAGTTCTTC,CASSSGSYNEQFF
TRBJ2-1,TRBV4-2,TRBD2,NA,TGTGCCAGCAGCCAGAGGCGGGGGGGCTCCTACAATGAGCAGTTCTTC,CASSQRRGGSYNEQFF
TRBJ2-1,TRBV5-4,TRBD2,NA,TGTGCCAGCAGCCCGAGATATAGCGGGGGGCCCCAGGAGCAGTTCTTC,CASSPRYSGGPQEQFF
TRBJ2-1,TRBV6-1,TRBD2,NA,TGTGCCAGCACGGTAGCGGGGGGGCCGGGTGAGCAGTTCTTC,CASTVAGGPGEQFF
TRBJ1-2,TRBV6-5,TRBD1,NA,TGTGCCAGCAGGGACAGGGGACCCTACTATGGCTACACCTTC,CASRDRGPYYGYTF
TRBJ1-4,TRBV28,TRBD1,NA,TGTGCCAGCAGTTCCACAGGGGTTAATGAAAAACTGTTTTTT,CASSSTGVNEKLFF
TRBJ2-7,TRBV25-1,TRBD1,NA,TGTGCCAGCAGCATCAGACAGGGGGGATCCTACGAGCAGTACTTC,CASSIRQGGSYEQYF
TRBJ2-2,TRBV6-6,NA,NA,TGTGCCAGCAGTTTATCGGACAAACCCGGGGAGCTGTTTTTT,CASSLSDKPGELFF